The clone carrying this TCR beta chain was seen once. This record belongs to a study of graft-versus-host responses after intestinal transplantation. Data came from immunoSEQ multiplex PCR; TCRdb stores just in-frame clones and leaves some out. Here the sample spans around 3,000 clones, just over 90% being singletons. Trimming left V 5 bases short and J 7 bases short, with 21 bases between. The length of the CDR3 is 15 residues. Germline CDR1 MNHNY, CDR2 SVGAGI (reference sequence). The sequenced sample was bone marrow, obtained 350 to 400 days after transplant. The rearrangement uses TRBV6-6 and TRBJ2-7, with D possibly TRBD1 on 7 matching bases. The sequence derives from a human patient who received an intestinal transplant, so some T cells may come from the graft donor. The CDR3 nucleotides are TGTGCCAGCAGTCCCTGGACAGGAATTGGGGGGGAGCAGTACTTC. Translation gives CASSPWTGIGGEQYF.